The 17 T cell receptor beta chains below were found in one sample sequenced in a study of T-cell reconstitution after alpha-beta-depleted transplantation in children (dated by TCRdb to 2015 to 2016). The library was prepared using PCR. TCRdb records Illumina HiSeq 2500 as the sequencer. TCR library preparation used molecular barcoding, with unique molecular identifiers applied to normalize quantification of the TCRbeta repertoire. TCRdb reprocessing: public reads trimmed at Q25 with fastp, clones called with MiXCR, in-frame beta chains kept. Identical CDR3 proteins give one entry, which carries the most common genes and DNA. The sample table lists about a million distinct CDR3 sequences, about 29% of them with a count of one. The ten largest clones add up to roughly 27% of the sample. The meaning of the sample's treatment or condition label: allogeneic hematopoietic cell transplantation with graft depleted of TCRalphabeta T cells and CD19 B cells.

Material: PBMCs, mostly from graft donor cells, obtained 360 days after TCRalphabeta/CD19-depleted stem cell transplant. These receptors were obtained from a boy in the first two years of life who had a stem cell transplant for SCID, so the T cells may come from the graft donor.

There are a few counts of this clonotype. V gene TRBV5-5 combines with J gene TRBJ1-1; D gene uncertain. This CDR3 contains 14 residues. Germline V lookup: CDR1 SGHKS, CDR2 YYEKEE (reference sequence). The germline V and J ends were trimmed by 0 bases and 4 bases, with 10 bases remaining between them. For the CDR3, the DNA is TGTGCCAGCAGCTTGGACGATACCGGCACTGAAGCTTTCTTT. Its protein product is CASSLDDTGTEAFF.

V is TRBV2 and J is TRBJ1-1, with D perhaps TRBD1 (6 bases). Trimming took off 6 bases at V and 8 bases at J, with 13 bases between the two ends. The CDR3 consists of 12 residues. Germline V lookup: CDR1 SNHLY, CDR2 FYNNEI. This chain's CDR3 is CASRKGEAEAFF. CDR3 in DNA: TGTGCCAGCAGGAAGGGGGAGGCAGAAGCTTTCTTT.

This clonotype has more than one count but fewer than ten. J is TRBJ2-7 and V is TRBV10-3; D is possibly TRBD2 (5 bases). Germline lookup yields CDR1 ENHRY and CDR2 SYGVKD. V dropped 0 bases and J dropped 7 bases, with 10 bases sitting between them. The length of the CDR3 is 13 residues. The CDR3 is CAISESSRGEQYF. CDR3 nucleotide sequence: TGTGCCATCAGTGAGTCGAGCAGAGGGGAGCAGTACTTC.

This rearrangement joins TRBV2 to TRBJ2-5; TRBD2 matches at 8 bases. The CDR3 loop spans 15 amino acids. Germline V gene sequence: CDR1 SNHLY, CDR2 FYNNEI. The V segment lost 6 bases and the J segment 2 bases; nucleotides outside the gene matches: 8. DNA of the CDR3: TGTGCCAGCAGAATTAGCGGGGTGACACAAGAGACCCAGTACTTC. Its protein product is CASRISGVTQETQYF.

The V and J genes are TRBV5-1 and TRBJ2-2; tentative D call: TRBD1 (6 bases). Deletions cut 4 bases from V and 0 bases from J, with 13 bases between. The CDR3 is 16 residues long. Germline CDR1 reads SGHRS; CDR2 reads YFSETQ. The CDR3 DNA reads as TGCGCCAGCAGCCACGGACAGACCGCGAACACCGGGGAGCTGTTTTTT. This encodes CASSHGQTANTGELFF.

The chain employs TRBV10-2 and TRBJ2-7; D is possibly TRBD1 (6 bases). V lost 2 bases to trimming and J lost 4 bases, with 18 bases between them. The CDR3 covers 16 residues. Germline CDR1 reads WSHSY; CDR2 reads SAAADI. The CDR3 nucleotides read TGCGCCAGCAGTGAGCCCACGACAGGACCTATTTACGAGCAGTACTTC. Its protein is CASSEPTTGPIYEQYF.

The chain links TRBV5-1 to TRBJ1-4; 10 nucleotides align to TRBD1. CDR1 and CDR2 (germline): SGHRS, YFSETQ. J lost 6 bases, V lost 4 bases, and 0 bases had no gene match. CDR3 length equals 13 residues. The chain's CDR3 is CASSGTGDEKLFF. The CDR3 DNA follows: TGCGCCAGCAGCGGGACAGGGGATGAAAAACTGTTTTTT.

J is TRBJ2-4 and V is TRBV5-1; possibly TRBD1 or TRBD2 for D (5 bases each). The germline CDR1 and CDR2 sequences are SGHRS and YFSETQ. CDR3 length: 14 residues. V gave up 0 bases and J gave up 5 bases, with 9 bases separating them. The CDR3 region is CASSLGGPQNIQYF. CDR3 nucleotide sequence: TGCGCCAGCAGCTTGGGGGGACCCCAAAACATTCAGTACTTC. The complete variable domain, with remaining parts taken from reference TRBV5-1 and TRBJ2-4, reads KAGVTQTPRYLIKTRGQQVTLSCSPISGHRSVSWYQQTPGQGLQFLFEYFSETQRNKGNFPGRFSGRQFSNSRSEMNVSTLELGDSALYLCASSLGGPQNIQYFGAGTRLSVL.

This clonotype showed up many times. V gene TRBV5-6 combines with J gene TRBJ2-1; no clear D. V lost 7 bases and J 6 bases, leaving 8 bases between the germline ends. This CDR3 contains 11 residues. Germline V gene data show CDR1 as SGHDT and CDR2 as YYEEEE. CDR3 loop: CASGNSNEQFF. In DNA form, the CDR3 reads TGTGCCAGCGGCAATTCCAATGAGCAGTTCTTC.

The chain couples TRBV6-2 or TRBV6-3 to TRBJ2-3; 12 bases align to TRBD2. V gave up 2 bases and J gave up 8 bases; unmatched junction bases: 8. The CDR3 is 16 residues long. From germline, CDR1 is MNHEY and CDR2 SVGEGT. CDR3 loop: CASSYRETSGGGTQYF. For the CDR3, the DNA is TGTGCCAGCAGTTACAGGGAGACTAGCGGGGGAGGTACGCAGTATTTT.

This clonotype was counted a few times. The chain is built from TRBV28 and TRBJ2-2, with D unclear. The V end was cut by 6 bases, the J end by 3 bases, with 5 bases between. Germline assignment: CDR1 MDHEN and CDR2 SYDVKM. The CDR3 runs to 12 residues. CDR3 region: CASRRYTGELFF. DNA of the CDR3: TGTGCCAGCAGGCGGTACACCGGGGAGCTGTTTTTT. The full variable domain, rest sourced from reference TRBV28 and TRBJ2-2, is DVKVTQSSRYLVKRTGEKVFLECVQDMDHENMFWYRQDPGLGLRLIYFSYDVKMKEKGDIPEGYSVSREKKERFSLILESASTNQTSMYLCASRRYTGELFFGEGSRLTVL.

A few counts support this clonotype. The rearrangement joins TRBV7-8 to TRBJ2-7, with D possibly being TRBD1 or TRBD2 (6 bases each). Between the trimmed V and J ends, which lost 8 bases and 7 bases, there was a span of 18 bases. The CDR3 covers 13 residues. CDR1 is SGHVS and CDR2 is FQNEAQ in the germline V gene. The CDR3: CASSGGDFREQYF. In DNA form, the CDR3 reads TGTGCCAGCTCCGGGGGCGACTTTCGAGAGCAGTACTTC.

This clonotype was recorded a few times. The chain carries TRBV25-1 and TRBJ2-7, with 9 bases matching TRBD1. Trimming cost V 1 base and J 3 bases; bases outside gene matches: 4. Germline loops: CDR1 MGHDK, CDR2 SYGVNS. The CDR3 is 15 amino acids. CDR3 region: CASSEWGTGNYEQYF. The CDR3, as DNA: TGTGCCAGCAGTGAATGGGGGACAGGGAACTACGAGCAGTACTTC.

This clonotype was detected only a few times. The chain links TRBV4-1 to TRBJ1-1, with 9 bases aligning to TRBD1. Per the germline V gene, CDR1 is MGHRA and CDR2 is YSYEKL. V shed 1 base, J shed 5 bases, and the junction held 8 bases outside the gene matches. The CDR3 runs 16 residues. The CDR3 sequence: CASSQGDRDGKTEAFF. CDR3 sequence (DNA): TGCGCCAGCAGCCAAGGGGACAGGGATGGAAAGACTGAAGCTTTCTTT.

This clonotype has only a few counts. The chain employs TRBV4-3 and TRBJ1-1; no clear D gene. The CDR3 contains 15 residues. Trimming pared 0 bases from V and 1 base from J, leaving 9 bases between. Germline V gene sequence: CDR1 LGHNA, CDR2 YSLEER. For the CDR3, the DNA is TGCGCCAGCAGCCAAGATCTGGTCAGGAACACTGAAGCTTTCTTT. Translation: CASSQDLVRNTEAFF.

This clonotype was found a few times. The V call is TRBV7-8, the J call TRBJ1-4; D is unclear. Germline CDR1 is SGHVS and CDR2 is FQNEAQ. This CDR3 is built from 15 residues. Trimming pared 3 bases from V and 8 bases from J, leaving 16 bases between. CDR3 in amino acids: CASSFGHGLWEKLFF. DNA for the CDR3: TGTGCCAGCAGCTTCGGGCATGGGCTATGGGAAAAACTGTTTTTT. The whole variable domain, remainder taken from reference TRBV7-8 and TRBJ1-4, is GAGVSQSPRYKVAKRGQDVALRCDPISGHVSLFWYQQALGQGPEFLTYFQNEAQLDKSGLPSDRFFAERPEGSVSTLKIQRTQQEDSAVYLCASSFGHGLWEKLFFGSGTQLSVL.

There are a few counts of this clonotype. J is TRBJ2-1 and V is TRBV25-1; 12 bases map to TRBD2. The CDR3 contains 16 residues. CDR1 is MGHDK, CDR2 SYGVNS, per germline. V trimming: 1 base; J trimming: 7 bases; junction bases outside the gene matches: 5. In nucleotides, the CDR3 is TGTGCCAGCAGTGAATGGGGACTAGCGGGCCTTAATGAGCAGTTCTTC. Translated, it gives CASSEWGLAGLNEQFF.